The 14 T cell receptor beta chains presented below share a single source sample, sequenced in a study of blood T cell repertoires in COVID-19. Some clones are missing from TCRdb's copy, which holds only in-frame ones; the method was immunoSEQ multiplex PCR. The data show roughly 30,000 clones, more than 75% seen once. The sample was peripheral blood. These receptors were collected from a human donor in a cohort sampled during active COVID-19.

The chain employs TRBV9 and TRBJ2-7, with 8 bases fitting TRBD2. With V trimmed by 3 bases and J by 1 base, 9 bases remained unmatched. The germline gives CDR1 SGDLS, CDR2 YYNGEE. The CDR3 runs 16 residues. In DNA form, the CDR3 reads TGTGCCAGCAGCGCGGGGGGGACTGTTGTTTCCTACGAGCAGTACTTC. Encoded protein: CASSAGGTVVSYEQYF.

This chain joins TRBV4-1 and TRBJ2-3; a weak D match, TRBD2 (6 bases). The CDR3 consists of 15 residues. The germline V and J ends were trimmed by 4 bases and 2 bases, with 13 bases remaining between them. The germline V gene has CDR1 MGHRA and CDR2 YSYEKL. In DNA, the CDR3 is TGCGCCAGCAGCCCGATAGCGGCGTCCACAGATACGCAGTATTTT. Its protein product is CASSPIAASTDTQYF.

This chain uses TRBV11-1 with TRBJ2-3; D perhaps matches TRBD1 (5 bases). Germline V gene data show CDR1 as SGHAT and CDR2 as FQDESV (reference sequence). This CDR3 has 15 residues. V shed 5 bases and J shed 6 bases, with 18 bases lying between them. CDR3 coding DNA: TGTGCCAGCAGCGAACCACAGGAAAGCCTCGATACGCAGTATTTT. This translates into CASSEPQESLDTQYF.

This clone was seen a few times. V usage is TRBV21-1 and J usage is TRBJ2-7; TRBD1 is taken as the D call from the table, unchecked against the DNA. TRBV21-1 is an annotated pseudogene. The CDR3 spans 19 residues. The CDR3 DNA reads as TGTGCCAGCCCTCAGGCTGGGGACAACCTCTCGAAAAAAACCTACGAGCAGTACTTC. This encodes CASPQAGDNLSKKTYEQYF.

This chain connects TRBV5-5 to TRBJ1-2; D gene unclear. V lost 0 bases and J 7 bases, leaving 7 bases between the germline ends. This CDR3 spans 12 amino acids. Germline assignment: CDR1 SGHKS and CDR2 YYEKEE (reference sequence). Here the CDR3 reads CASSLEEGGYTF. CDR3 nucleotide sequence: TGTGCCAGCAGCTTGGAGGAGGGTGGCTACACCTTC.

This clone is a singleton in its sample. The chain employs TRBV4-2 and TRBJ2-5; TRBD2 matches at 8 bases. The CDR3 contains 15 residues. The V and J ends lost 0 bases and 4 bases, in that order; junction bases with no gene match: 4. CDR1 LGHNA and CDR2 YNFKEQ come from the germline V gene. The CDR3 DNA sequence: TGTGCCAGCAGCCAAGATGCGGGGGGCTCAGAGACCCAGTACTTC. It codes for CASSQDAGGSETQYF.

This clone was picked up one time. The CDR3 DNA reads TGTGCCAGCAGCACGACTAGCGGGGGCCTCAATGAGCAGTTCTTC. Amino acids: CASSTTSGGLNEQFF. This chain connects TRBV9 to TRBJ2-1; TRBD2 matches 12 bases. The length of the CDR3 is 15 residues. From germline, CDR1 is SGDLS and CDR2 YYNGEE. The V and J ends lost 4 bases and 6 bases, in that order; junction bases with no gene match: 5.

The rearrangement links TRBV11-2 to TRBJ2-7; 7 bases align to TRBD2. Trimming cost V 1 base and J 3 bases; bases outside gene matches: 3. Germline V CDR1 and CDR2: SGHAT, FQNNGV. The CDR3 has 14 residues. This CDR3 is CASSLGDYHYEQYF. CDR3 nucleotides: TGTGCCAGCAGCTTAGGGGACTATCACTACGAGCAGTACTTC. The entire variable domain, with the rest obtained from reference TRBV11-2 and TRBJ2-7, is as follows: EAGVAQSPRYKIIEKRQSVAFWCNPISGHATLYWYQQILGQGPKLLIQFQNNGVVDDSQLPKDRFSAERLKGVDSTLKIQPAKLEDSAVYLCASSLGDYHYEQYFGPGTRLTVT.

The chain employs TRBV11-2 and TRBJ2-3; 7 bases are shared with TRBD2. CDR3 length equals 16 residues. From germline, CDR1 is SGHAT and CDR2 FQNNGV. The ends lost 2 bases at V and 0 bases at J; junction bases unmatched: 5. The CDR3: CASSLLAVKSTDTQYF. CDR3 in DNA: TGTGCCAGCAGCTTACTAGCGGTGAAGAGCACAGATACGCAGTATTTT.

This clone occurred once. The chain is built from TRBV5-6 and TRBJ2-5, with D perhaps TRBD2 (6 bases). The germline gives CDR1 SGHDT, CDR2 YYEEEE. The CDR3 runs to 16 residues. V lost 4 bases and J 6 bases, leaving 22 bases between the germline ends. The CDR3 DNA reads TGTGCCAGCAGCCCGACTAGTTTGTCGTCTCGAAAGACCCAGTACTTC. Its protein is CASSPTSLSSRKTQYF.

The CDR3 sequence is CASSDSGETQYF. In nucleotides, the CDR3 is TGTGCCAGCAGCGATTCGGGGGAGACCCAGTACTTC. This chain joins TRBV9 and TRBJ2-5; possible D gene TRBD2, 5 bases. The V end was cut by 3 bases, the J end by 5 bases, with 8 bases between. The V gene's germline CDR1 is SGDLS and CDR2 YYNGEE. This CDR3 is 12 amino acids long.

The chain employs TRBV28 and TRBJ1-2, with 12 nucleotides matching TRBD1. The junction had 7 bases not matched to a gene; V was cut back by 1 base and J by 4 bases. Germline values: CDR1 MDHEN, CDR2 SYDVKM. The CDR3 has 17 amino acids. The DNA of the CDR3 is TGTGCCAGCAGTTTATATTCGCGGGACAGGGGGCCCTATGGCTACACCTTC. This sequence encodes CASSLYSRDRGPYGYTF.

The sample holds a few counts of this clone. J is TRBJ1-5 and V is TRBV30; TRBD1 might be the D (5 bases). The CDR3 covers 16 residues. Trimming left V 0 bases short and J 7 bases short, with 19 bases between. The germline V gene has CDR1 GTSNPN and CDR2 SVGIG (reference sequence). This CDR3 reads CAWSVPVSLGGQPQHF. CDR3 nucleotides: TGTGCCTGGAGTGTACCGGTGAGCTTGGGGGGGCAGCCCCAGCATTTT.

The chain employs TRBV5-1 and TRBJ2-5; D perhaps matches TRBD2 (6 bases). The CDR3 is 14 residues long. The germline gives CDR1 SGHRS, CDR2 YFSETQ. Trimming cost V 0 bases and J 9 bases, with 15 bases left between them. This CDR3 reads CASSLELVPGAQYF. The CDR3 DNA sequence: TGCGCCAGCAGCTTGGAACTCGTCCCGGGGGCCCAGTACTTC.